These 5 T cell receptor beta chains were all obtained from the same sample, sequenced in a study of OX40 agonist ivuxolimab in advanced cancers. Some clones are missing from TCRdb's copy, which holds only in-frame ones; the method was immunoSEQ multiplex PCR. Among about 110,000 clones listed, 85% to 95% were seen once. This specimen consisted of CD4+ or CD8+ T cells sorted from blood, obtained in a trial of the OX40 agonist ivuxolimab. These receptors came from an adult with an advanced solid tumor such as melanoma, head and neck, liver or kidney cancer.

The chain links TRBV19 to TRBJ1-4, with 7 nucleotides matching TRBD1. The germline gives CDR1 LNHDA, CDR2 SQIVND (reference sequence). The CDR3 runs to 15 residues. The J segment lost 5 bases and the V segment lost 0 bases, leaving 3 bases of the junction unmatched. Written as DNA, the CDR3 is TGTGCCAGTAGTATAGATAACAGGGGAAATGAAAAACTGTTTTTT. Translated, it gives CASSIDNRGNEKLFF.

The chain employs TRBV27 and TRBJ2-5; D not resolved. In germline, CDR1 is MNHEY, CDR2 SMNVEV (reference sequence). Trimming stripped 5 bases from V and 3 bases from J, with 13 bases between. This CDR3 region has 14 residues. The CDR3 protein is CASSPLGLEETQYF. The CDR3 DNA reads TGTGCCAGCAGTCCTCTAGGCTTGGAAGAGACCCAGTACTTC.

The chain couples TRBV30 to TRBJ2-3, with TRBD1 matching 11 bases. The CDR3 consists of 14 residues. Germline V CDR1 and CDR2: GTSNPN, SVGIG (reference sequence). Losses at the gene ends were 0 bases for V and 5 bases for J; bases not matched to a gene: 1. The CDR3 nucleotides are TGTGCCTGGAGTGTAGGGACAGGGGGAGATACGCAGTATTTT. It specifies CAWSVGTGGDTQYF.

The V gene is TRBV11-3, the J gene TRBJ2-5; tentative D call: TRBD2 (7 bases). Deletions cut 3 bases from V and 4 bases from J, with 18 bases between. Germline V gene sequence: CDR1 SGHNT, CDR2 YENEEA. This CDR3 is built from 16 residues. For the CDR3, the DNA is TGTGCCAGCAGCTTCCCTAGTGCTAGGGGGGGAGAGACCCAGTACTTC. Residues: CASSFPSARGGETQYF.

This sequence joins TRBV5-4 and TRBJ2-7; 7 positions match TRBD1. The CDR3 loop spans 14 amino acids. Germline V gene sequence: CDR1 SGHNT, CDR2 YYREEE (reference sequence). After removal of 1 base from V and 6 bases from J, the junction contained 7 bases not matched to a gene. CDR3 bases: TGTGCCAGCAGCTTGCAACAGGGGTTCTTCGAGCAGTACTTC. Translated, it gives CASSLQQGFFEQYF. Full variable domain (outside the CDR3, taken from reference TRBV5-4 and TRBJ2-7): ETGVTQSPTHLIKTRGQQVTLRCSSQSGHNTVSWYQQALGQGPQFIFQYYREEENGRGNFPPRFSGLQFPNYSSELNVNALELDDSALYLCASSLQQGFFEQYFGPGTRLTVT.